The clone carrying this T cell receptor beta chain was counted between two and nine times. Antigen unknown. This specimen comes from a study of early T cells in non-severe SARS-CoV-2 infection. Study results and caveats: Sequences matched to VDJdb favored anti-spike CD8 responses, while private and CD4 specificities were missed.

TCRdb re-derived calls from the 5' RACE reads in MiXCR, one entry per CDR3 protein. The data contain tens of thousands of distinct CDR3 sequences, approximately 10% of them singletons. Germline values: CDR1 LGHNT, CDR2 FRNRAP. This CDR3 has 10 residues. Trimming pared 1 base from V and 7 bases from J, leaving 1 base between. Sequences were derived from whole blood, sampled at baseline. The receptor was derived from an adult who was a healthcare worker with PCR-confirmed SARS-CoV-2 infection or an uninfected control (not recorded which). The gene calls are TRBV12-5 and TRBJ2-5; unclear D gene. The chain's CDR3 is CASGLGTQYF. DNA for the CDR3: TGTGCTAGTGGTTTGGGGACCCAGTACTTC.